The clone carrying this TCR beta chain was seen just once. The entry originates in a study of blood T cell repertoires in COVID-19. Study background: Donors in the United States, Italy and Spain gave samples during acute or convalescent COVID-19.

Assay: immunoSEQ multiplex PCR; the TCRdb copy retains only in-frame clones and omits some. The repertoire holds approximately 81,000 clones, with almost 85% as singletons. This CDR3 is built from 15 residues. Germline loops: CDR1 LNHDA, CDR2 SQIVND (reference sequence). V lost 4 bases to trimming and J lost 2 bases, with 15 bases between them. V is TRBV19 and J is TRBJ2-7, with TRBD2 as a possible D gene (6 bases). The sequence was obtained from a human donor in a cohort sampled during active COVID-19. Sequencing input: peripheral blood. CDR3 nucleotide sequence: TGTGCCAGTAGTAAGGCGACTAGTGGACCCTACGAGCAGTACTTC. It specifies CASSKATSGPYEQYF.